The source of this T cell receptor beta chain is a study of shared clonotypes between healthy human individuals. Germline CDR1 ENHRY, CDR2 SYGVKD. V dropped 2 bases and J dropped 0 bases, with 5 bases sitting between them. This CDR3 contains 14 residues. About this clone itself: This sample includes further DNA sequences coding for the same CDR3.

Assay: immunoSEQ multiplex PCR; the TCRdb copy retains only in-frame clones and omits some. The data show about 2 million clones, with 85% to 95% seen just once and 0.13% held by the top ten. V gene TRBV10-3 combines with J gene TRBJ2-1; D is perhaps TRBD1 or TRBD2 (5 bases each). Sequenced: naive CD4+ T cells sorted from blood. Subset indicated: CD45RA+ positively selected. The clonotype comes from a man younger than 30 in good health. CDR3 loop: CAISEGTSYNEQFF. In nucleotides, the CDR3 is TGTGCCATCAGTGAGGGGACCTCCTACAATGAGCAGTTCTTC.